A single sample is the source of the 27 T cell receptor beta chains below, sequenced in a study of OX40 agonist ivuxolimab in advanced cancers. Some clones are missing from TCRdb's copy, which holds only in-frame ones; the method was immunoSEQ multiplex PCR. There are tens of thousands of clones in the sample; about 90% occur only once, and around 1.8% lies in the top ten. Sequenced here: CD4+ or CD8+ T cells sorted from blood, sampled in a trial of the OX40 agonist ivuxolimab. Receptors were obtained from an adult with an advanced solid tumor such as melanoma, head and neck, liver or kidney cancer.

This rearrangement joins TRBV5-4 to TRBJ2-2, with TRBD2 matching 7 bases. This CDR3 is 15 amino acids long. With V trimmed by 2 bases and J by 3 bases, 4 bases remained unmatched. Per germline, CDR1 SGHNT and CDR2 YYREEE (reference sequence). The CDR3 sequence is CASSFSGRDTGELFF. The CDR3 DNA reads TGTGCCAGCAGCTTTTCGGGGAGGGACACCGGGGAGCTGTTTTTT.

The chain links TRBV5-4 to TRBJ2-5; 9 nucleotides align to TRBD2. The CDR3 is 16 amino acids. Germline CDR1 SGHNT, CDR2 YYREEE (reference sequence). V shed 4 bases, J shed 5 bases, and the junction held 12 bases outside the gene matches. The CDR3 DNA sequence: TGTGCCAGCAGCGGCCCGGGCGGGAGGGCCGGGGAGACCCAGTACTTC. Its translation: CASSGPGGRAGETQYF.

The CDR3 sequence: CATADRADQPQHF. The DNA of the CDR3 is TGTGCCACCGCGGACAGGGCCGATCAGCCCCAGCATTTT. The V gene is TRBV19, the J gene TRBJ1-5; the match to TRBD1 covers 8 bases. Germline V gene data show CDR1 as LNHDA and CDR2 as SQIVND (reference sequence). CDR3 length: 13 amino acids. J was trimmed by 5 bases and V by 10 bases; bases with no gene match: 7.

The chain has TRBV15 and TRBJ2-7; tentative D call: TRBD2 (5 bases). CDR1 and CDR2 from the germline V gene are LNHNV and YYDKDF (reference sequence). The V gene lost 0 bases and the J gene lost 1 base, with 22 bases spanning the gap. The CDR3 consists of 19 residues. This chain's CDR3 is CATSRDRNPGAGVSYEQYF. The CDR3 DNA follows: TGTGCCACCAGCAGAGATCGGAACCCAGGTGCCGGGGTGTCCTACGAGCAGTACTTC. The entire variable domain, with the rest obtained from reference TRBV15 and TRBJ2-7, is as follows: DAMVIQNPRYQVTQFGKPVTLSCSQTLNHNVMYWYQQKSSQAPKLLFHYYDKDFNNEADTPDNFQSRRPNTSFCFLDIRSPGLGDTAMYLCATSRDRNPGAGVSYEQYFGPGTRLTVT.

The chain joins TRBV10-1 to TRBJ1-5; D unclear. The CDR3 has 14 residues. Between the trimmed V and J ends, which lost 8 bases and 3 bases, there was a span of 14 bases. CDR1 and CDR2 (germline): WNHNN, SYGVQD (reference sequence). The CDR3 region is CASRPRQNNQPQHF. CDR3 bases: TGCGCCAGCCGCCCGCGGCAGAACAATCAGCCCCAGCATTTT.

The chain couples TRBV28 to TRBJ2-4; 7 bases agree with TRBD1. The germline CDR1 and CDR2 sequences are MDHEN and SYDVKM. There are 19 residues in the CDR3. V was pared by 7 bases and J by 0 bases, with 18 bases of the junction left unmatched. The CDR3 here is CASTPRGLRLAVAKNIQYF. In nucleotides, the CDR3 is TGTGCCAGCACCCCTAGGGGGCTAAGGCTAGCTGTAGCCAAAAACATTCAGTACTTC.

The chain joins TRBV4-1 to TRBJ2-1, with a tentative D call TRBD1 (6 bases). CDR3 length: 16 amino acids. Germline V gene lookup returns CDR1 MGHRA and CDR2 YSYEKL. The V and J ends lost 4 bases and 2 bases respectively, with 15 bases between them. The DNA for the CDR3 is TGCGCCAGCAGCCGACTCCCAGGGGTGACCTACAATGAGCAGTTCTTC. This sequence encodes CASSRLPGVTYNEQFF.

The chain is built from TRBV4-1 and TRBJ1-4; D remains unclear. This CDR3 has 15 amino acids. Germline-derived CDR1 and CDR2 are MGHRA and YSYEKL. The V end lost 0 bases, the J end lost 3 bases, and 8 bases lay between the germline ends. The CDR3 here is CASSQDQAANEKLFF. The CDR3, as DNA: TGCGCCAGCAGCCAAGATCAGGCAGCTAATGAAAAACTGTTTTTT.

The chain couples TRBV10-1 to TRBJ1-5; maybe TRBD1 (5 bases). Germline V lookup: CDR1 WNHNN, CDR2 SYGVQD (reference sequence). The CDR3 totals 13 residues. V dropped 4 bases and J dropped 3 bases, with 7 bases sitting between them. The CDR3 sequence is CASSGQLNQPQHF. DNA of the CDR3: TGCGCCAGCAGTGGACAGCTCAATCAGCCCCAGCATTTT.

The V gene is TRBV9, the J gene TRBJ2-3, with a weak D call TRBD1 (5 bases). This CDR3 has 15 amino acids. Germline V gene sequence: CDR1 SGDLS, CDR2 YYNGEE. V was cut by 0 bases and J by 0 bases, with 8 bases left in between. CDR3 bases: TGTGCCAGCAGCGTAGTTCAGGGTAGCACAGATACGCAGTATTTT. Translation: CASSVVQGSTDTQYF.

V gene TRBV2 combines with J gene TRBJ2-2, with 8 bases fitting TRBD2. Unmatched junction bases numbered 8, after V lost 7 bases and J lost 7 bases. The CDR3 has 14 amino acids. CDR1 and CDR2 (germline): SNHLY, FYNNEI. The CDR3 region has the DNA TGTGCCAGCAAAAAGCGGGAGTTTCGCGGGGAGCTGTTTTTT. The encoded protein is CASKKREFRGELFF.

The genes are TRBV7-3 and TRBJ1-6; D is undetermined. V was clipped by 1 base and J by 7 bases, with 14 bases between them. Germline CDR1 and CDR2: SGHTA and FQGTGA. The CDR3 totals 16 residues. CDR3 DNA: TGTGCCAGCAGCTTAAATGGTCCCAGAACCAATTCACCCCTCCACTTT. Translated: CASSLNGPRTNSPLHF. Full variable domain (remainder filled in from reference TRBV7-3 and TRBJ1-6): GAGVSQTPSNKVTEKGKYVELRCDPISGHTALYWYRQSLGQGPEFLIYFQGTGAADDSGLPNDRFFAVRPEGSVSTLKIQRTERGDSAVYLCASSLNGPRTNSPLHFGNGTRLTVT.

DNA for the CDR3: TGTGCCAGCAGCGCCGGGACACCCCAGCATTTT. Encoded protein: CASSAGTPQHF. The V and J genes are TRBV6-1 and TRBJ1-5; TRBD1 might be the D (6 bases). V was cut by 6 bases and J by 10 bases, with 10 bases left in between. Germline V gene sequence: CDR1 MNHNS, CDR2 SASEGT. CDR3 length: 11 amino acids.

The chain has TRBV7-8 and TRBJ2-7; D is possibly TRBD1 (5 bases). Deletions cut 3 bases from V and 0 bases from J, with 12 bases between. CDR1 and CDR2 (germline): SGHVS, FQNEAQ. There are 15 residues in the CDR3. This CDR3 reads CASSLDMDNSYEQYF. The CDR3 DNA follows: TGTGCCAGCAGCTTGGATATGGACAACTCCTACGAGCAGTACTTC.

The gene calls are TRBV5-1 and TRBJ2-7; 10 bases align to TRBD1. The CDR3 is made up of 14 amino acids. The germline gives CDR1 SGHRS, CDR2 YFSETQ. Trimming cost V 0 bases and J 6 bases; bases outside gene matches: 3. DNA for the CDR3: TGCGCCAGCAGCTTGGGACAGGGGGCCTCCGAGCAGTACTTC. It translates to CASSLGQGASEQYF.

This chain uses TRBV6-5 with TRBJ2-5; 7 bases fit TRBD1. The CDR3 is 14 amino acids. The V segment lost 6 bases and the J segment 4 bases; nucleotides outside the gene matches: 8. Germline V gene sequence: CDR1 MNHEY, CDR2 SVGAGI. The CDR3, as DNA: TGTGCCAGCAGCCGCGACAGGGTATCAGAGACCCAGTACTTC. The encoded protein is CASSRDRVSETQYF.

This chain connects TRBV5-1 to TRBJ2-3; D remains unclear. The CDR3 length is 14 residues. The V gene lost 2 bases and the J gene lost 2 bases, with 9 bases spanning the gap. The germline V gene has CDR1 SGHRS and CDR2 YFSETQ. This CDR3 is CASSFNEPTDTQYF. The CDR3 bases are TGCGCCAGCAGCTTCAACGAGCCCACAGATACGCAGTATTTT.

This clone is a singleton in its sample. V usage is TRBV30 and J usage is TRBJ1-5; TRBD1 aligns across 8 bases. The length of the CDR3 is 13 residues. With 4 bases clipped from V and 4 bases from J, the junction kept 3 bases outside the gene matches. From germline, CDR1 is GTSNPN and CDR2 SVGIG (reference sequence). CDR3 amino acids: CAWTGQGNQPQHF. CDR3 DNA: TGTGCCTGGACCGGACAGGGAAATCAGCCCCAGCATTTT.

The gene calls are TRBV7-3 and TRBJ1-1; D is possibly TRBD1 (6 bases). With 5 bases removed from V and 5 bases from J, the gap between germline ends came to 18 bases. Looked up from germline, CDR1 is SGHTA and CDR2 is FQGTGA. CDR3 length: 15 amino acids. This chain's CDR3 is CASSPNGGWRTEAFF. The DNA for the CDR3 is TGTGCCAGCAGCCCAAATGGGGGCTGGAGGACTGAAGCTTTCTTT.

V is TRBV27 and J is TRBJ1-6; D is undetermined. The CDR3 spans 15 residues. Trimming took off 3 bases at V and 7 bases at J, with 13 bases between the two ends. Germline values: CDR1 MNHEY, CDR2 SMNVEV (reference sequence). This CDR3 reads CASSFISRPNSPLHF. CDR3 nucleotide sequence: TGTGCCAGCAGTTTTATCTCCCGGCCAAATTCACCCCTCCACTTT.

This chain joins TRBV2 and TRBJ2-5, with 12 bases fitting TRBD1. V shed 5 bases and J 5 bases; nucleotides not matched to a gene: 6. Germline loops: CDR1 SNHLY, CDR2 FYNNEI. The CDR3 extends over 15 amino acids. Written as DNA, the CDR3 is TGTGCCAGCAGTCCCGGGACAGGGGGCGGGGAGACCCAGTACTTC. Amino acid sequence: CASSPGTGGGETQYF.

The CDR3 DNA follows: TGTGCCATCGGGAGTCTCGAGCAGTACTTC. Translated, it gives CAIGSLEQYF. The V gene is TRBV7-3, the J gene TRBJ2-7; D perhaps matches TRBD2 (6 bases). The CDR3 has 10 residues. Germline loops: CDR1 SGHTA, CDR2 FQGTGA. V was shortened by 10 bases and J by 6 bases, with 10 bases between the two germline ends.

V and J are TRBV28 and TRBJ2-3, with TRBD2 identical over 7 bases. There are 15 residues in the CDR3. The J segment lost 3 bases and the V segment lost 4 bases, leaving 7 bases of the junction unmatched. CDR1 and CDR2 from the germline V gene are MDHEN and SYDVKM. The CDR3 coding sequence is TGTGCCAGCAGTTCCCCGGGGGGTAGTACAGATACGCAGTATTTT. Encoded protein: CASSSPGGSTDTQYF.

The rearrangement links TRBV11-2 to TRBJ1-3; D is unresolved. With 1 base removed from V and 2 bases from J, the gap between germline ends came to 6 bases. The V gene's germline CDR1 is SGHAT and CDR2 FQNNGV. The CDR3 length is 14 residues. CDR3 coding DNA: TGTGCCAGCAGCTTAGGGCCTACTGGAAACACCATATATTTT. Its translation: CASSLGPTGNTIYF. Full variable domain (remainder filled in from reference TRBV11-2 and TRBJ1-3): EAGVAQSPRYKIIEKRQSVAFWCNPISGHATLYWYQQILGQGPKLLIQFQNNGVVDDSQLPKDRFSAERLKGVDSTLKIQPAKLEDSAVYLCASSLGPTGNTIYFGEGSWLTVV.

V usage is TRBV30 and J usage is TRBJ2-1, with TRBD2 identical over 9 bases. Germline V gives CDR1 GTSNPN, CDR2 SVGIG (reference sequence). This CDR3 spans 16 amino acids. Unmatched junction bases numbered 8, after V lost 4 bases and J lost 1 base. The CDR3 loop reads CAWTRAGGLSYNEQFF. CDR3 coding DNA: TGTGCCTGGACCAGAGCGGGGGGCCTTTCCTACAATGAGCAGTTCTTC.

The chain combines TRBV6-6 with TRBJ2-3; D is ambiguous. The CDR3 has 13 amino acids. Germline V gives CDR1 MNHNY, CDR2 SVGAGI (reference sequence). With 4 bases removed from V and 4 bases from J, the gap between germline ends came to 9 bases. The CDR3 protein is CASSLRVADTQYF. CDR3 DNA: TGTGCCAGCAGTTTGCGCGTTGCAGATACGCAGTATTTT.

The chain links TRBV6-5 to TRBJ1-2; weak D call: TRBD1 (5 bases). Germline CDR1 is MNHEY and CDR2 is SVGAGI. The CDR3 contains 13 residues. The V and J ends lost 7 bases and 4 bases respectively, with 13 bases between them. The CDR3 loop is CASTDWGAYGYTF. The CDR3 DNA reads as TGTGCCAGCACCGACTGGGGCGCCTATGGCTACACCTTC.